This TCR beta chain was captured by sequencing in a study of T-cell reconstitution after alpha-beta-depleted transplantation in children. Unique molecular identifiers were incorporated when the TCRbeta library was constructed. In TCRdb, the PCR reads were re-called with MiXCR into one record per CDR3 protein. The data hold roughly 90,000 distinct CDR3 sequences, with 10% to 15% observed a single time. With 3 bases clipped from V and 10 bases from J, the junction kept 9 bases outside the gene matches. CDR3 length: 15 residues. This clonotype was detected ten times or more. Sequenced here: PBMCs from the stem cell graft donor, sampled from the stem cell graft. The rearrangement joins TRBV12-3 or TRBV12-4 to TRBJ2-1; 10 nucleotides line up with TRBD1. This receptor was taken from a human donor who donated a stem cell graft to a child with inherited bone marrow failure. The CDR3 nucleotides read TGTGCCAGCAGTTTCCGGGACAGGGGTGGTAAGGAGCAGTTCTTC. It specifies CASSFRDRGGKEQFF.